The 8 T cell receptor beta chains below all came from one sample that was sequenced in a study of blood T cells in healthy people across ages. Alongside a J-beta primer mix, a sample-barcoded 5' primer served in a second PCR lasting about 6 to 12 cycles. MiXCR was run by TCRdb on the 5' RACE reads, yielding one entry per CDR3 protein. Among some 1.5 million distinct CDR3 sequences, approximately 39% were seen once, and the ten largest hold 4%. The sample comprised blood. Every receptor here comes from a woman between 18 and 29 years old in good health.

The V gene is TRBV4-3, the J gene TRBJ2-4; tentative D call: TRBD1 (6 bases). This CDR3 has 19 amino acids. Germline assignment: CDR1 LGHNA and CDR2 YSLEER. Trimming removed 4 bases at V and 1 base at J, with 23 bases between. CDR3 DNA sequence: TGCGCCAGCAGCCCCCACATAGATAGCGCTCAGGGGGCCAAAAACATTCAGTACTTC. Amino acids: CASSPHIDSAQGAKNIQYF.

This clonotype has at least ten counts. The chain uses TRBV12-3 or TRBV12-4 and TRBJ1-2; D remains ambiguous. Trimming took off 6 bases at V and 4 bases at J, with 9 bases between the two ends. This CDR3 comprises 12 residues. The CDR3 sequence is CASSSGSYGYTF. The CDR3 region has the DNA TGTGCCAGCAGCTCAGGCTCCTATGGCTACACCTTC.

This clonotype was detected ten times or more. The rearrangement joins TRBV6-5 to TRBJ2-1; D gene unclear. This CDR3 comprises 17 residues. The V end lost 0 bases, the J end lost 4 bases, and 16 bases lay between the germline ends. Germline V gene data show CDR1 as MNHEY and CDR2 as SVGAGI. For the CDR3, the DNA is TGTGCCAGCAGTTACTCGATCGAGATTAGTGGTTACAATGAGCAGTTCTTC. Amino acids: CASSYSIEISGYNEQFF.

This clonotype was recorded a few times. The chain couples TRBV7-9 to TRBJ1-2; D not resolved. The germline V gene has CDR1 SEHNR and CDR2 FQNEAQ (reference sequence). Trimming cost V 2 bases and J 0 bases, with 10 bases left between them. This CDR3 contains 15 residues. CDR3 DNA sequence: TGTGCCAGCAGCTTAATGGGCGGATCTAACTATGGCTACACCTTC. It is translated as CASSLMGGSNYGYTF.

The gene calls are TRBV2 and TRBJ1-4, with D perhaps TRBD1 (6 bases). This CDR3 comprises 15 residues. In germline, CDR1 is SNHLY, CDR2 FYNNEI. V shed 6 bases and J shed 2 bases, with 13 bases lying between them. CDR3 region: CASREQGYTNEKLFF. In DNA, the CDR3 is TGTGCCAGCAGGGAACAGGGATATACTAATGAAAAACTGTTTTTT. The whole variable domain, remainder taken from reference TRBV2 and TRBJ1-4, is EPEVTQTPSHQVTQMGQEVILRCVPISNHLYFYWYRQILGQKVEFLVSFYNNEISEKSEIFDDQFSVERPDGSNFTLKIRSTKLEDSAMYFCASREQGYTNEKLFFGSGTQLSVL.

The chain couples TRBV12-3 or TRBV12-4 to TRBJ1-5; D uncertain. V dropped 3 bases and J dropped 1 base, with 10 bases sitting between them. The CDR3 has 15 residues. The CDR3 DNA follows: TGTGCCAGCAGTTTTTCTGGAAGGAGCAATCAGCCCCAGCATTTT. Encoded protein: CASSFSGRSNQPQHF.

The chain couples TRBV12-3 or TRBV12-4 to TRBJ2-7; no clear D gene. This CDR3 spans 15 amino acids. V was cut by 6 bases and J by 0 bases, with 15 bases left in between. The CDR3: CASSSTEDYSYEQYF. The CDR3 region has the DNA TGTGCCAGCAGCTCGACCGAGGATTACTCCTACGAGCAGTACTTC.

A few counts support this clonotype. V is TRBV9 and J is TRBJ2-5; no definite D call. The germline V gene encodes CDR1 SGDLS and CDR2 YYNGEE. Trimming shortened V by 0 bases and J by 2 bases, and 11 bases separated the two germline ends. The CDR3 sequence is 15 residues long. CDR3 loop: CASSVGSLRQETQYF. The DNA for the CDR3 is TGTGCCAGCAGCGTAGGTAGCCTGCGGCAAGAGACCCAGTACTTC.